This paragraph reports one TCR beta chain. The antigen is unknown. The table came from immunoSEQ multiplex PCR; TCRdb's copy has only in-frame clones and leaves some out. The table lists tens of thousands of clones, 95% to 97% of them singletons. These data come from a study of monozygotic twins with cystic fibrosis. Study-level results: The repertoire was suggested to be naive-dominated, clonality median roughly 0.0091. In this small cohort, shared CDR3 numbers showed no association with age, concordance or disease severity. Unrelated CF individuals shared fewer identical clonotypes than monozygotic CF twins.

V gave up 3 bases and J gave up 3 bases; unmatched junction bases: 8. The CDR3 extends over 15 amino acids. CDR1 and CDR2 from the germline V gene are SEHNR and FQNEAQ (reference sequence). Sample: blood. The chain combines TRBV7-9 with TRBJ2-7; 7 bases are shared with TRBD1. The TCR was taken from a girl aged 2-10 years with cystic fibrosis. In DNA, the CDR3 is TGTGCCAGCAGCTTTACGACAGGGCTAAACTACGAGCAGTACTTC. Its translation is CASSFTTGLNYEQYF.